Below, 9 T cell receptor beta chains from the same sample are listed, as sequenced in a study of T cells in Graves' hyperthyroidism and ophthalmopathy. The source material, RNA transcripts, was used to amplify TCR beta CDR3 regions. HTBI primers were the set used in a first-round RT-PCR of the TCR CDR3. TCRdb independently ran MiXCR on the multiplex PCR reads; one entry per CDR3 protein. The repertoire holds more than 300,000 distinct CDR3 sequences, with about a sixth as singletons. Sequenced: blood. Receptors were obtained from a young woman with Graves' hyperthyroidism that later progressed to Graves' ophthalmopathy.

This clonotype was detected a few times. This chain links TRBV18 with TRBJ2-3; TRBD1 is a possible D gene (5 bases). Germline CDR1 reads KGHSH; CDR2 reads LQKENI. This CDR3 has 14 amino acids. Trimming removed 3 bases from V and 7 bases from J, with 14 bases in between. CDR3 sequence (DNA): TGTGCCAGCTCACCCTTAGGGGTGGGGAATACGCAGTATTTT. Encoded protein: CASSPLGVGNTQYF.

This clonotype was found many times. The chain links TRBV5-8 to TRBJ1-2; D is uncertain. The germline V gene has CDR1 SGHTS and CDR2 YDEGEE. V lost 1 base and J 9 bases, leaving 13 bases between the germline ends. The length of the CDR3 is 13 residues. The DNA of the CDR3 is TGTGCCAGCAGCTTGTTTGATAGCCTTAGCTACACCTTC. It encodes CASSLFDSLSYTF.

CDR3 in amino acids: CASSLAQDTEAFF. Here the CDR3 DNA reads TGTGCCAGCAGTTTAGCGCAGGACACTGAAGCTTTCTTT. The chain recombines TRBV28 with TRBJ1-1; unclear D gene. The CDR3 is 13 residues long. Trimming stripped 2 bases from V and 3 bases from J, with 7 bases between. The germline gives CDR1 MDHEN, CDR2 SYDVKM.

This clonotype was detected a few times. The chain is built from TRBV18 and TRBJ2-7; possibly TRBD1 for D (6 bases). V lost 6 bases to trimming and J lost 6 bases, with 15 bases between them. The CDR3 covers 13 residues. Germline V lookup: CDR1 KGHSH, CDR2 LQKENI. The CDR3 here is CASSETGIGEQYV. CDR3 sequence (DNA): TGTGCCAGCTCGGAAACAGGGATTGGCGAGCAGTACGTC.

This clonotype occurred many times. The CDR3, as DNA: TGTGCCAGCAGCTTAGTGCAGGGGCACACCGGGGAGCTGTTTTTT. It yields the protein CASSLVQGHTGELFF. The rearrangement links TRBV7-9 to TRBJ2-2, with D tentatively TRBD1 (6 bases). Deletions cut 1 base from V and 3 bases from J, with 9 bases between. Germline V gene sequence: CDR1 SEHNR, CDR2 FQNEAQ (reference sequence). CDR3 size: 15 residues.

The V and J genes are TRBV9 and TRBJ2-3; 12 positions agree with TRBD2. V was clipped by 4 bases and J by 0 bases; unmatched bases: 9. CDR1 is SGDLS and CDR2 is YYNGEE in the germline V gene. The CDR3 loop spans 18 amino acids. The CDR3 protein is CASSSRGLAGPSTDTQYF. In nucleotides, the CDR3 is TGTGCCAGCAGCTCACGGGGACTAGCGGGCCCTAGCACAGATACGCAGTATTTT.

Concerning this clonotype: A much more abundant neighbour one base away suggests this may be a read error. The chain recombines TRBV28 with TRBJ1-5; D might be TRBD1 (5 bases). V dropped 6 bases and J dropped 2 bases, with 17 bases sitting between them. CDR3 length equals 16 residues. Germline V CDR1 and CDR2: MDHEN, SYDVKM. Here the CDR3 DNA reads TGTGCCAGCAGAACTAACCTCGACAGTGGCAATCAGCCCCAGCATTTT. Residues: CASRTNLDSGNQPQHF.

The V gene is TRBV19, the J gene TRBJ1-2; D gene ambiguous. Trimming removed 6 bases at V and 0 bases at J, with 8 bases between. Germline V gene lookup returns CDR1 LNHDA and CDR2 SQIVND (reference sequence). The CDR3 extends over 13 amino acids. The CDR3 protein is CASRTGTNYGYTF. Written as DNA, the CDR3 is TGTGCCAGTAGAACGGGGACTAACTATGGCTACACCTTC.

This clonotype has a handful of counts. This could be a read error, since a much larger clone is one nucleotide away. This rearrangement joins TRBV2 to TRBJ2-7, with 7 bases matching TRBD1. V lost 6 bases to trimming and J lost 0 bases; unmatched junction nucleotides: 5. Germline V gives CDR1 SNHLY, CDR2 FYNNEI. The CDR3 spans 14 residues. The CDR3 loop reads CASRGQTNSYEQYF. The CDR3 DNA sequence: TGTGCCAGCAGGGGACAGACGAACTCCTACGAGCAGTACTTC.